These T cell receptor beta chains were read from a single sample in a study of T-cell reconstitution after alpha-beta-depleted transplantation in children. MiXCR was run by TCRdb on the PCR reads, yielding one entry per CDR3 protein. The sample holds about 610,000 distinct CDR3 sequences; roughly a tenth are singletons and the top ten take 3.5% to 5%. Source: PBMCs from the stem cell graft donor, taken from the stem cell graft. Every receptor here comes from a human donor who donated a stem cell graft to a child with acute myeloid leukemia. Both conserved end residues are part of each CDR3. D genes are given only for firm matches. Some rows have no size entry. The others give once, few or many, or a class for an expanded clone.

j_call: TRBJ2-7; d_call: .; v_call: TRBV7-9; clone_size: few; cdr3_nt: TGTGCCAGCAGCTTAGTCGAGCAGTACTTC; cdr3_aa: CASSLVEQYF
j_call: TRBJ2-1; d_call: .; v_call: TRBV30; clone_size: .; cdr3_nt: TGTGCCTGGAGTGTCGGCGCGGGGCAGTTCTTC; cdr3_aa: CAWSVGAGQFF
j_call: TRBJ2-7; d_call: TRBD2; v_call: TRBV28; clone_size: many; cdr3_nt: TGTGCCAGCAGTTTTGCTAGCGGGAGGCCCCGTACCTACGAGCAGTACTTC; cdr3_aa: CASSFASGRPRTYEQYF
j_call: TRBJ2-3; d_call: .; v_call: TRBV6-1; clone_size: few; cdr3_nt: TGTGCCAGCAGTGGACAGCGTAGCACAGATACGCAGTATTTT; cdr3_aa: CASSGQRSTDTQYF
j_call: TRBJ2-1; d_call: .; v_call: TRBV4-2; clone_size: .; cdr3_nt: TGTGCCAGCAGCCAAGTCCCAGGGAGCTCCTACAATGAGCAGTTCTTC; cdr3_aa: CASSQVPGSSYNEQFF
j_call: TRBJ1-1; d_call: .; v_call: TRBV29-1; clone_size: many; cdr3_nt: TGCAGCGGCAAAACCGGGTATGCGGACACTGAAGCTTTCTTT; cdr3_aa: CSGKTGYADTEAFF
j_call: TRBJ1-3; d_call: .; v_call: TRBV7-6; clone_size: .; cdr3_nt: TGTGCCAGCAGCTTAGAGGCAGGGCTCTCTGGAAACACCATATATTTT; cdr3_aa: CASSLEAGLSGNTIYF
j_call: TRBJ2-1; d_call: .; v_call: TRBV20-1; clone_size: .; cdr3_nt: TGCAGTGCTAGGTTGGAGTCAGCCAGGTTCTTC; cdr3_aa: CSARLESARFF
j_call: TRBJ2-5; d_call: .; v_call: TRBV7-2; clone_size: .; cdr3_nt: TGTGCCAGCAGCCCGAAACCAAACAAGATGACCCAGTACTTC; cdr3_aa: CASSPKPNKMTQYF
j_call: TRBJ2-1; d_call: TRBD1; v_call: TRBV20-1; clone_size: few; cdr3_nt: TGCAGTGCTCCCCAGGGGGCCTCAGGCTACAATGAGCAGTTCTTC; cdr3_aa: CSAPQGASGYNEQFF
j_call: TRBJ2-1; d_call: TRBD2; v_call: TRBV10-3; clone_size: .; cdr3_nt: TGTGCCATCAGTGAGAGCGGGATGGGTGAGCAGTTCTTC; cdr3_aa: CAISESGMGEQFF
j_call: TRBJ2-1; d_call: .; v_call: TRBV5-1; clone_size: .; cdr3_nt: TGCGCCAGCAGCTTGGGCCAAGCAGGAGTTGAGCAGTTCTTC; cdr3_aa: CASSLGQAGVEQFF
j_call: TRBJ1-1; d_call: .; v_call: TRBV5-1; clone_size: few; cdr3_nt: TGCGCCAGCAGCCAAGCTACAGGGACGATTGGGGGTGAAGCTTTCTTT; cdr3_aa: CASSQATGTIGGEAFF
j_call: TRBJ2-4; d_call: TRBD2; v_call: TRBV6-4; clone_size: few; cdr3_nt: TGTGCCAGCGGGCTTAAGACTAGCGGGAGTGGATGGGACAAAAACATTCAGTACTTC; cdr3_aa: CASGLKTSGSGWDKNIQYF
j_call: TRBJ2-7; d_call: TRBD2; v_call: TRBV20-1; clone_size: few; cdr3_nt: TGCAGTGCTAGAGATCACGTTAGCGGGCACTACGAGCAGTACTTC; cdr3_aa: CSARDHVSGHYEQYF
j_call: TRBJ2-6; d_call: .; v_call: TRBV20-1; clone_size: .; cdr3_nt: TGCAGTGCCTACCTAGCTGGGATCTCTGGGGCCAACGTCCTGACTTTC; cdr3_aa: CSAYLAGISGANVLTF
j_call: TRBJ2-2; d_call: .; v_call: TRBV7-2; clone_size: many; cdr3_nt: TGTGCCAGCAGTTACGTCCCAGGGGCAACCGGGGAGCTGTTTTTT; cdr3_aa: CASSYVPGATGELFF
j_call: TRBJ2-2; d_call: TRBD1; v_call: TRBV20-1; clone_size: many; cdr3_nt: TGCAGTGCTCGGGACAGGGACAGGAACACCGGGGAGCTGTTTTTT; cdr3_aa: CSARDRDRNTGELFF
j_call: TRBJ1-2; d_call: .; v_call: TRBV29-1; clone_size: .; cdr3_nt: TGCAGCGTGGTTTTAGGGACAACTAACTATGGCTACACCTTC; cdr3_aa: CSVVLGTTNYGYTF
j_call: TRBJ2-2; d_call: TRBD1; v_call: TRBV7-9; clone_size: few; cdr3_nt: TGTGCCAGCAGCCGACAGGGGCGCAGGTTAACCGGGGAGCTGTTTTTT; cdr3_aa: CASSRQGRRLTGELFF
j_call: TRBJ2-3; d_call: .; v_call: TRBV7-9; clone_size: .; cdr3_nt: TGTGCCAGCAGCTTGGGGGAGCCTTCACCCCGCACAGATACGCAGTATTTT; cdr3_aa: CASSLGEPSPRTDTQYF
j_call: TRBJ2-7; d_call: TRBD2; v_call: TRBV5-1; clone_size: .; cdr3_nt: TGCGCCAGCAGCGTGACGGGAGGTTCCGGGCACGAGCAGTACTTC; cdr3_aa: CASSVTGGSGHEQYF
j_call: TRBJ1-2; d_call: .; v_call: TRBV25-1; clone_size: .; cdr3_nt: TGTGCCAGCTCCGATGGCGGGTCAGGGATAAGGGGCTACACCTTC; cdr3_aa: CASSDGGSGIRGYTF
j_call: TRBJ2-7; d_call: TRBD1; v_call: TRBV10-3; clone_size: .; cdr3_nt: TGTGCCATCAGTGCATTCGAGGACAGGGGCGGGAAGCAGTACTTC; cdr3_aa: CAISAFEDRGGKQYF
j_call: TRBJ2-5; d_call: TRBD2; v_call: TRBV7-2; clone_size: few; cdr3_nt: TGTGCCAGCAGCTTAGCTAGCGGGAGCCAAGAGACCCAGTACTTC; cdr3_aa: CASSLASGSQETQYF
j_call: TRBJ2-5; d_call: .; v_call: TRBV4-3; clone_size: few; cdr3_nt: TGCGCCAGCAGCCAAGAGCTAGCGCTGGGGGAGACCCAGTACTTC; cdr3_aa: CASSQELALGETQYF
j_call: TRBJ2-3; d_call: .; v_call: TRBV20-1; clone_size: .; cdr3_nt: TGCAGTGCTAGCCGAACCTCAGGGGAAATAACAGATACGCAGTATTTT; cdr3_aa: CSASRTSGEITDTQYF
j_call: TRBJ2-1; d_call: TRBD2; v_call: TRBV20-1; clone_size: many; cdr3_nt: TGCAGTGCGAGGACTAGCGGGAGAAGCTACAATGAGCAGTTCTTC; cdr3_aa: CSARTSGRSYNEQFF
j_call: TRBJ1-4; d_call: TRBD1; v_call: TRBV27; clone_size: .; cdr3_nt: TGTGCCAGCAGCCGGGACAGAGTAATGGAAAAACTGTTTTTT; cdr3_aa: CASSRDRVMEKLFF
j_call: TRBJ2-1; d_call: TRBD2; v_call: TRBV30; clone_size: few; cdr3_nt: TGTGCCGCCGGTGGTTCCAGGACTAGCGGTTTCAATGAGCAGTTCTTC; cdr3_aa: CAAGGSRTSGFNEQFF
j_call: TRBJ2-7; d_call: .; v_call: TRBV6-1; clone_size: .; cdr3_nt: TGTGCCAGCAGTGCTCAGCCCTCCTACGAGCAGTACTTC; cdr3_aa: CASSAQPSYEQYF
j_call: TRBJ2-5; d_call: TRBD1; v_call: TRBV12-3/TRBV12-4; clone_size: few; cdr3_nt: TGTGCCAGCAGTTCCCTCCGGGACAGGGTCCAAGAGACCCAGTACTTC; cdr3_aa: CASSSLRDRVQETQYF
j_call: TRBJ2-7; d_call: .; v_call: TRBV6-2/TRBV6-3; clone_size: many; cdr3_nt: TGTGCCAGCAGTTACTCGACCTGGGCCTACGAGCAGTACTTC; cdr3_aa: CASSYSTWAYEQYF
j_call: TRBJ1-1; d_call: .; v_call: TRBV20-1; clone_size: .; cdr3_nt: TGCAGTGCTAGTCTTGGTGGTGTCTATAAGAACACTGAAGCTTTCTTT; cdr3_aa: CSASLGGVYKNTEAFF
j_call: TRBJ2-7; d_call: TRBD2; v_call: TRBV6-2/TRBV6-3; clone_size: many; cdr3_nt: TGTGCCAGCAGTCCGATACCGGGACTAGCGGGGCGTTCGGGCGAGCAGTACTTC; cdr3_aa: CASSPIPGLAGRSGEQYF
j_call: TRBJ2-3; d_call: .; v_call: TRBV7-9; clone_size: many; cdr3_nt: TGTGCCACGGAAGCGGTAGTAACAGATACGCAGTATTTT; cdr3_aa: CATEAVVTDTQYF
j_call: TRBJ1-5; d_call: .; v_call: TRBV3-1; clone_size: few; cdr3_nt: TGTGCCAGCAGCCAAGAGGGATGGGTTGCGCCCCAGCATTTT; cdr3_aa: CASSQEGWVAPQHF
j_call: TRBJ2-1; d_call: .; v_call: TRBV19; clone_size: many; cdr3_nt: TGTGCCAGTAGTCCCGCCCAGCGGGCAGACAATGAGCAGTTCTTC; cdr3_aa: CASSPAQRADNEQFF
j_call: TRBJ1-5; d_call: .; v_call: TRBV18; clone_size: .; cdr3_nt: TGTGCCAGCTCGCTCGAGTACAGTCAGCCCCAGCATTTT; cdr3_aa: CASSLEYSQPQHF
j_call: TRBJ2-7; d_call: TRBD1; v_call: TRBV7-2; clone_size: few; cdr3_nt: TGTGCCAGCAGCCTCGGGACAGGGAAATTCGAGCAGTACTTC; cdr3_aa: CASSLGTGKFEQYF
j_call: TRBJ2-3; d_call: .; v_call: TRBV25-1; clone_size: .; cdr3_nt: TGTGCCAGCACAGCGTGGGATACGCAGTATTTT; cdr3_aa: CASTAWDTQYF
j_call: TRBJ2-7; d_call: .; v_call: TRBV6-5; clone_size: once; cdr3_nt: TGTGCCAGCAGTTACTCATCGGGACGGGATTTGTCCTACGAGCAGTACTTC; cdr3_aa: CASSYSSGRDLSYEQYF
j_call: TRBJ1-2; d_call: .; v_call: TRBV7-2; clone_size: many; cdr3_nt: TGTGCCAGCAGCTTAGGTCCGTATCGGCCTGGCTACACCTTC; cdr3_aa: CASSLGPYRPGYTF
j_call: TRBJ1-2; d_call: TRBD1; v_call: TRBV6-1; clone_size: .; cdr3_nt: TGTGCCAGCAGGGCAGCGACAGGGACCGTAGACTATGGCTACACCTTC; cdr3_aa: CASRAATGTVDYGYTF
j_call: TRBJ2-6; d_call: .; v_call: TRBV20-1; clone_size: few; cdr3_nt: TGCAGTGCTAGCAAGGGAGCGAACTCTGGGGCCAACGTCCTGACTTTC; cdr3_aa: CSASKGANSGANVLTF
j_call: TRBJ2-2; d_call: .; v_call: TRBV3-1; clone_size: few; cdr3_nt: TGTGCCAGCAGCCAAGATATCCCTCGTCGGGTGGCCGGGGAGCTGTTTTTT; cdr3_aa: CASSQDIPRRVAGELFF
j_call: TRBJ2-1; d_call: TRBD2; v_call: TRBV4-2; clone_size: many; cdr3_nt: TGTGCCAGCAGCCAAGGGGACTACGGGGGGCAGTTCTTC; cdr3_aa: CASSQGDYGGQFF
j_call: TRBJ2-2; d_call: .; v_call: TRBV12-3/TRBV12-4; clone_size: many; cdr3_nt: TGTGCCATCTCACGTCTTCTCGGGGCTATCACCGGGGAGCTGTTTTTT; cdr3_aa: CAISRLLGAITGELFF
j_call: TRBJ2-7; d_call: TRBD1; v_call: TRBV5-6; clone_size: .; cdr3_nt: TGTGCCAGCAGCCCGGGACAGACAATTTACGAGCAGTACTTC; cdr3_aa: CASSPGQTIYEQYF
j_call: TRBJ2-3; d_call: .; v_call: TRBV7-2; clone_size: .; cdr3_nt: TGTGCCAGCAGGTTTACGTTGGAGGCGCAGTATTTT; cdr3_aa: CASRFTLEAQYF
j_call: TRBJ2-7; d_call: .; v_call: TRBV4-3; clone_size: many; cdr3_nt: TGCGCCAGCAGCCAGGACAGCCCCTACGAGCAGTACTTC; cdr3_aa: CASSQDSPYEQYF
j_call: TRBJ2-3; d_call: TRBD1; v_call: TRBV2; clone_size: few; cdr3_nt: TGTGCCAGCAGGAAGCCGGGACAGGGGAGTGGCGGCACAGATACGCAGTATTTT; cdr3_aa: CASRKPGQGSGGTDTQYF
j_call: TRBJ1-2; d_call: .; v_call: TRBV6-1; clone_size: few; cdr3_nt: TGTGCCAGCAGGACTCCAGGGTGGGCCGGTTATGGCTACACCTTC; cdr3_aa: CASRTPGWAGYGYTF
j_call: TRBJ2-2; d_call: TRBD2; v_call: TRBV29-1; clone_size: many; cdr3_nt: TGCAGCGTTGGGGGACTAGCGGATTTCCCGAACACCGGGGAGCTGTTTTTT; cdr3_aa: CSVGGLADFPNTGELFF